Below, 21 T cell receptor beta chains from the same sample are listed, as sequenced in a study of lymphopenia after photon versus proton radiotherapy. Generated by immunoSEQ multiplex PCR, the TCRdb table keeps only in-frame clones and is missing some. Found here are around 20,000 clones, under 95% of them singletons; the top ten hold about 6%. The material was peripheral blood, obtained from a patient treated with photon-based radiotherapy. The receptor set was obtained from a man aged 55-75 years with pancreatic cancer.

Here the CDR3 reads CASSPKRGGGRETQYF. Here the CDR3 DNA reads TGTGCCAGCAGCCCAAAGCGGGGGGGCGGCCGAGAGACCCAGTACTTC. The chain links TRBV7-2 to TRBJ2-5, with TRBD2 matching over 10 bases. The germline V gene encodes CDR1 SGHTA and CDR2 FQGNSA. Trimming removed 5 bases from V and 4 bases from J; junction bases left unmatched: 10. The CDR3 has 16 residues.

This chain uses TRBV5-6 with TRBJ1-3, with a possible D match to TRBD1 (6 bases). This CDR3 is 17 amino acids long. The germline V gene has CDR1 SGHDT and CDR2 YYEEEE. Trimming took 0 bases from V and 0 from J, leaving 13 bases between them. CDR3 bases: TGTGCCAGCAGCTTGGCGGGGGGGGACACCTCTGGAAACACCATATATTTT. This codes for CASSLAGGDTSGNTIYF.

The chain is built from TRBV11-2 and TRBJ1-6, with D unclear. The ends were cut back, 1 base at V and 6 bases at J, with 4 bases in the middle. This CDR3 spans 13 amino acids. Germline V lookup: CDR1 SGHAT, CDR2 FQNNGV. The CDR3 region is CASSLAFNSPLHF. CDR3 in DNA: TGTGCCAGCAGCTTAGCCTTTAATTCACCCCTCCACTTT. The whole variable domain, filled in from reference TRBV11-2 and TRBJ1-6, reads EAGVAQSPRYKIIEKRQSVAFWCNPISGHATLYWYQQILGQGPKLLIQFQNNGVVDDSQLPKDRFSAERLKGVDSTLKIQPAKLEDSAVYLCASSLAFNSPLHFGNGTRLTVT.

This sequence joins TRBV13 and TRBJ2-2; D not certain. Germline values: CDR1 PRHDT, CDR2 FYEKMQ (reference sequence). V was clipped by 5 bases and J by 1 base, with 5 bases between them. This CDR3 spans 13 amino acids. The CDR3 DNA reads as TGTGCCAGCAGCACGAGGAACACCGGGGAGCTGTTTTTT. This gives the protein CASSTRNTGELFF.

The rearrangement joins TRBV14 to TRBJ1-2; tentatively, D is TRBD1 (5 bases). V lost 0 bases, J lost 4 bases, and 21 bases lay in between. CDR3 length: 18 amino acids. From germline, CDR1 is SGHDN and CDR2 FVKESK. For the CDR3, the DNA is TGTGCCAGCAGCCAAGATAGTGGGGCCAGATCCCTTCTCTATGGCTACACCTTC. Translating gives CASSQDSGARSLLYGYTF.

The J gene is TRBJ2-2, the V gene TRBV6-1; possibly TRBD1 for D (6 bases). Germline CDR1 reads MNHNS; CDR2 reads SASEGT. The V and J ends lost 6 bases and 7 bases respectively, with 9 bases between them. CDR3 length equals 12 residues. CDR3 bases: TGTGCCAGCAGACAGGGAATCGGGGAGCTGTTTTTT. Protein sequence: CASRQGIGELFF.

This chain links TRBV30 with TRBJ2-7, with TRBD1 matching 9 bases. The CDR3 length is 12 residues. The J segment lost 2 bases and the V segment lost 5 bases, leaving 1 base of the junction unmatched. From germline, CDR1 is GTSNPN and CDR2 SVGIG (reference sequence). CDR3 amino acids: CAWGTGPYEQYF. The CDR3 DNA sequence: TGTGCCTGGGGGACAGGGCCCTACGAGCAGTACTTC.

The chain is built from TRBV5-6 and TRBJ2-7; 8 bases agree with TRBD1. V dropped 0 bases and J dropped 3; count of bases not matched to a gene: 5. CDR3 size: 15 residues. The V gene's germline CDR1 is SGHDT and CDR2 YYEEEE. The CDR3: CASSLVPGTGYEQYF. The CDR3 DNA reads as TGTGCCAGCAGCTTGGTGCCCGGGACAGGCTACGAGCAGTACTTC.

The CDR3 spells CASSFRTSGAGELFF. The CDR3 DNA is TGTGCCAGCAGCTTTCGTACTAGCGGGGCCGGGGAGCTGTTTTTT. The chain links TRBV7-6 to TRBJ2-2, with 10 bases aligning to TRBD2. J lost 6 bases, V lost 3 bases, and 4 bases had no gene match. CDR3 length equals 15 residues. The V gene's germline CDR1 is SGHVS and CDR2 FNYEAQ.

V gene TRBV29-1 combines with J gene TRBJ1-1, with D possibly TRBD1 on 6 matching bases. The length of the CDR3 is 16 residues. Germline V lookup: CDR1 SQVTM, CDR2 ANQGSEA. The V and J ends lost 4 bases and 7 bases respectively, with 25 bases between them. CDR3 DNA: TGCAGCGTTGTGGTCGTCGGTCTAATAAGGACAGATGAAGCTTTCTTT. The encoded protein is CSVVVVGLIRTDEAFF. Full variable domain (outside the CDR3, taken from reference TRBV29-1 and TRBJ1-1): SAVISQKPSRDICQRGTSLTIQCQVDSQVTMMFWYRQQPGQSLTLIATANQGSEATYESGFVIDKFPISRPNLTFSTLTVSNMSPEDSSIYLCSVVVVGLIRTDEAFFGQGTRLTVV.

V and J are TRBV29-1 and TRBJ1-6; D is possibly TRBD1 (5 bases). The CDR3 extends over 13 amino acids. The germline V and J ends were trimmed by 7 bases and 7 bases, with 14 bases remaining between them. CDR1 is SQVTM, CDR2 ANQGSEA, per germline. The CDR3 DNA is TGCAGCGCAAAGGACAACGGAAATTCACCCCTCCACTTT. This gives the protein CSAKDNGNSPLHF. The full variable domain, its missing parts supplied by reference TRBV29-1 and TRBJ1-6, is SAVISQKPSRDICQRGTSLTIQCQVDSQVTMMFWYRQQPGQSLTLIATANQGSEATYESGFVIDKFPISRPNLTFSTLTVSNMSPEDSSIYLCSAKDNGNSPLHFGNGTRLTVT.

CDR3 nucleotide sequence: TGTGCCAGCAGCTTCTACTACAATTACGAGCAGTACTTC. It codes for CASSFYYNYEQYF. V usage is TRBV7-2 and J usage is TRBJ2-7; no clear D gene. CDR1 SGHTA and CDR2 FQGNSA come from the germline V gene. V gave up 3 bases and J gave up 4 bases, with 10 bases separating them. This CDR3 is built from 13 residues.

V usage is TRBV30 and J usage is TRBJ2-7; D gene ambiguous. This CDR3 has 15 residues. V shed 4 bases and J shed 5 bases, with 21 bases lying between them. CDR1 is GTSNPN and CDR2 is SVGIG in the germline V gene (reference sequence). CDR3 bases: TGTGCCTGGAAGCCCAAAGCGACAAGTTTACACGAGCAGTACTTC. As protein: CAWKPKATSLHEQYF.

The J gene is TRBJ2-3, the V gene TRBV11-2; TRBD1 is a possible D gene (6 bases). The CDR3 spans 15 residues. Per the germline V gene, CDR1 is SGHAT and CDR2 is FQNNGV. V was clipped by 4 bases and J by 1 base, with 12 bases between them. CDR3 sequence: CASSSRTARTDTQYF. CDR3 in DNA: TGTGCCAGCAGCTCCCGGACAGCCCGCACAGATACGCAGTATTTT.

The chain joins TRBV11-1 to TRBJ2-7, with 10 bases identical to TRBD2. The germline CDR1 and CDR2 sequences are SGHAT and FQDESV (reference sequence). With 2 bases clipped from V and 2 bases from J, the junction kept 3 bases outside the gene matches. The CDR3 totals 15 residues. As DNA, the CDR3 is TGTGCCAGCAGCTTACGCAGCGGGGGGGCCTACGAGCAGTACTTC. It specifies CASSLRSGGAYEQYF.

This chain uses TRBV5-6 with TRBJ2-3; 10 bases line up with TRBD2. J gave up 4 bases and V 1 base, and 6 bases lay outside the gene matches. Germline assignment: CDR1 SGHDT and CDR2 YYEEEE. CDR3 length: 16 amino acids. The CDR3 region is CASSLTSGAAADTQYF. The CDR3 bases are TGTGCCAGCAGCTTGACTAGCGGGGCAGCCGCAGATACGCAGTATTTT. Full variable domain (remainder filled in from reference TRBV5-6 and TRBJ2-3): DAGVTQSPTHLIKTRGQQVTLRCSPKSGHDTVSWYQQALGQGPQFIFQYYEEEERQRGNFPDRFSGHQFPNYSSELNVNALLLGDSALYLCASSLTSGAAADTQYFGPGTRLTVL.

J is TRBJ1-2 and V is TRBV5-8, with D uncertain. There are 15 residues in the CDR3. CDR1 is SGHTS, CDR2 YDEGEE, per germline. Deletions cut 1 base from V and 0 bases from J, with 10 bases between. CDR3 nucleotide sequence: TGTGCCAGCAGCTTGTTAGGGTCTACTAACTATGGCTACACCTTC. This sequence encodes CASSLLGSTNYGYTF.

The rearrangement uses TRBV7-2 and TRBJ1-3; no definite D call. CDR3 length: 13 residues. Between the trimmed V and J ends, which lost 4 bases and 0 bases, there was a span of 4 bases. Looked up from germline, CDR1 is SGHTA and CDR2 is FQGNSA. The CDR3 sequence: CASSSSSGNTIYF. CDR3 in DNA: TGTGCCAGCAGCTCCTCCTCTGGAAACACCATATATTTT.

The CDR3 coding sequence is TGTGCCAGCAGCTTTAGGCCGACGACAGGGGAAGCTTTCTTT. This translates into CASSFRPTTGEAFF. V and J are TRBV12-1 and TRBJ1-1; the D call in the table, TRBD1, was not verified against the DNA. TRBV12-1 counts as a pseudogene. This CDR3 has 14 amino acids.

The chain couples TRBV25-1 to TRBJ2-7, with D perhaps TRBD1 or TRBD2 (7 bases each). Germline V gene sequence: CDR1 MGHDK, CDR2 SYGVNS. The V gene lost 8 bases and the J gene lost 6 bases, with 23 bases spanning the gap. The CDR3 contains 15 residues. The CDR3 DNA reads TGTGCCAGCGGCAGGGGGGGGACCCCCACTTTCGAGCAGTACTTC. Its protein product is CASGRGGTPTFEQYF.

This clone showed up just once. The chain uses TRBV10-2 and TRBJ2-5; D is undetermined. The end of the DNA aligns better with TRBJ2-7, so the J call may be wrong. Looked up from germline, CDR1 is WSHSY and CDR2 is SAAADI. The CDR3 is 13 residues long. The DNA of the CDR3 is TGCGCCACGACCTCTGGCGTCTCCTACGAGCAGTACTTC. It translates to CATTSGVSYEQYF.